This T cell receptor beta chain was identified during a study of blood T cell repertoires in COVID-19. Whole-study context: Specimens from acute and convalescent COVID-19 originated in the United States, Italy and Spain. Nucleic acid was either cDNA or gDNA, and it came from T cells, B-cell-depleted T cells, or PBMCs.

In the original processing: Nucleated cell counts were estimated from reference gene primer amplification. TCRdb's table, derived via immunoSEQ multiplex PCR, lists solely in-frame clones and lacks some. Clonal size and the V and J genes are those of that table, whereas D and trimming came from the DNA. This sample has approximately 140,000 clones, with roughly 88% found just once. Per germline, CDR1 SQVTM and CDR2 ANQGSEA. Between the trimmed V and J ends, which lost 0 bases and 4 bases, there was a span of 11 bases. This CDR3 spans 14 amino acids. The source material was peripheral blood. This TCR was sampled from a woman aged 55-69 years with acute or convalescent COVID-19. The chain uses TRBV29-1 and TRBJ2-3; no reliable D call. The DNA for the CDR3 is TGCAGCGTTGAAGAGGCCGCATTGGCAGATACGCAGTATTTT. Its translation is CSVEEAALADTQYF.